A selection of T cell receptor beta chains follows, all from one sample in a study of blood T cell repertoires in COVID-19. Clones were read by immunoSEQ multiplex PCR, and TCRdb kept only the in-frame ones, dropping some. The sample holds more than 200,000 clones; 65% to 90% are singletons and the top ten take around 1.5%. Specimen: peripheral blood. These receptors all come from a woman aged 40 to 50 who had recovered from COVID-19. The CDR3 runs from the conserved cysteine through the conserved F or W. D genes are given only for firm matches. Where a row states a size, it is once, few, many or the class of an expanded clone; other rows omit it.

size,J,D,V,CDR3,DNA
.,TRBJ1-1,TRBD1,TRBV6-5,CASSPWAGQGSEAFF,TGTGCCAGCAGCCCGTGGGCCGGACAGGGTAGTGAAGCTTTCTTT
.,TRBJ1-4,.,TRBV29-1,CSVETALGGEKLFF,TGCAGCGTTGAAACCGCCCTCGGCGGCGAAAAACTGTTTTTT
.,TRBJ2-1,.,TRBV2,CASTRVGAGTNEQFF,TGTGCCAGCACTAGGGTGGGGGCCGGTACTAATGAGCAGTTCTTC
.,TRBJ1-2,TRBD1,TRBV9,CASSVSTGAWGYGYTF,TGTGCCAGCAGCGTATCAACAGGGGCTTGGGGCTATGGCTACACCTTC
.,TRBJ1-5,TRBD1,TRBV7-6,CASSLRTGFDQPQHF,TGTGCCAGCAGCTTAAGGACAGGGTTCGATCAGCCCCAGCATTTT
.,TRBJ2-3,TRBD2,TRBV6-5,CASSRTSFGADTQYF,TGTGCCAGCAGTCGGACTAGCTTCGGGGCAGATACGCAGTATTTT
.,TRBJ2-3,TRBD2,TRBV14,CASKAGVSTDTQYF,TGTGCCAGCAAGGCGGGGGTGAGCACAGATACGCAGTATTTT
.,TRBJ1-6,TRBD1,TRBV7-2,CASSLEGGADSPLHF,TGTGCCAGCAGCTTAGAAGGGGGCGCGGATTCACCCCTCCACTTT
once,TRBJ1-5,.,TRBV7-2,CASSSNSGNQPQHF,TGTGCCAGCAGCTCTAACAGTGGCAATCAGCCCCAGCATTTT
.,TRBJ1-5,.,TRBV19,CASSIKQGVGQPQHF,TGTGCCAGTAGTATCAAACAGGGTGTAGGTCAGCCCCAGCATTTT
.,TRBJ2-3,.,TRBV7-9,CASYRGGSTDTQYF,TGTGCCAGTTACAGGGGGGGAAGCACAGATACGCAGTATTTT
.,TRBJ2-5,TRBD1,TRBV7-2,CASSLLGQGQYF,TGTGCCAGCAGCTTACTAGGACAGGGGCAGTACTTC
.,TRBJ1-2,.,TRBV18,CASSPNGGGDGYTF,TGTGCCAGCTCACCAAACGGGGGAGGAGATGGCTACACCTTC
.,TRBJ2-7,.,TRBV6-1,CASSERGFEEQYF,TGTGCCAGCAGTGAACGAGGATTCGAGGAGCAGTACTTC
.,TRBJ2-2,TRBD1,TRBV18,CASSPSLDRVRAGELFF,TGTGCCAGCTCACCCTCCCTCGACAGGGTGAGAGCCGGGGAGCTGTTTTTT
few,TRBJ1-4,.,TRBV28,CASRTGSGKLFF,TGTGCCAGCAGAACAGGGTCAGGGAAACTGTTTTTT
.,TRBJ1-3,.,TRBV12-5,CASGFGGGGNTIYF,TGTGCTAGTGGTTTCGGGGGAGGTGGAAACACCATATATTTT
.,TRBJ1-5,.,TRBV14,CASSQVEGNQPQHF,TGTGCCAGCAGCCAAGTGGAGGGCAATCAGCCCCAGCATTTT
.,TRBJ1-1,TRBD1,TRBV10-3,CAISEPTLTGGNTEAFF,TGTGCCATCAGTGAGCCAACCCTGACAGGGGGGAACACTGAAGCTTTCTTT
.,TRBJ1-3,.,TRBV5-1,CASKVRRIRGSRGGNTIYF,TGCGCCAGCAAGGTGCGGCGGATAAGGGGGAGTCGTGGCGGAAACACCATATATTTT
.,TRBJ2-5,.,TRBV9,CASSVGVAALRGETQYF,TGTGCCAGCAGCGTAGGTGTCGCAGCCCTCCGGGGGGAGACCCAGTACTTC
.,TRBJ1-5,.,TRBV11-2,CASSFSQDQPQHF,TGTGCCAGCAGCTTTAGTCAGGATCAGCCCCAGCATTTT
.,TRBJ2-2,TRBD2,TRBV30,CAWSPGGGPTGELFF,TGTGCCTGGAGTCCTGGCGGGGGGCCTACCGGGGAGCTGTTTTTT
.,TRBJ2-1,.,TRBV7-4,CASSLYPGGLGVEQFF,TGTGCCAGCAGCTTATACCCGGGGGGCCTGGGTGTTGAGCAGTTCTTC
.,TRBJ1-6,.,TRBV19,CASSGSGDANSPLHF,TGTGCCAGTAGTGGCTCAGGGGATGCGAATTCACCCCTCCACTTT
.,TRBJ1-6,.,TRBV6-1,CASSEMAGDANAYNSPLHF,TGTGCCAGCAGTGAAATGGCAGGGGACGCCAACGCCTATAATTCACCCCTCCACTTT
.,TRBJ1-5,TRBD1,TRBV7-2,CASSSHGTGQGQPQHF,TGTGCCAGCAGCTCCCACGGGACAGGCCAGGGACAGCCCCAGCATTTT
.,TRBJ2-1,.,TRBV12-3/TRBV12-4,CASSWTTNNEQFF,TGTGCCAGCTCGTGGACTACCAACAATGAGCAGTTCTTC
.,TRBJ2-2,TRBD1,TRBV4-1,CASSLPDRLTGELFF,TGCGCCAGCAGCCTACCGGACAGGCTCACCGGGGAGCTGTTTTTT
few,TRBJ1-1,.,TRBV5-1,CASSLAAGMNTEAFF,TGCGCCAGCAGCTTGGCGGCAGGGATGAACACTGAAGCTTTCTTT
.,TRBJ1-3,.,TRBV7-9,CASSFTFSGNTIYF,TGTGCCAGCAGCTTTACATTCTCTGGAAACACCATATATTTT
.,TRBJ2-7,TRBD2,TRBV28,CASSLYWRASGGLSSYEQYF,TGTGCCAGCAGTTTATATTGGAGGGCTAGCGGGGGACTGAGCTCCTACGAGCAGTACTTC
.,TRBJ2-2,TRBD2,TRBV6-6,CASSLKGTSGNTGELFF,TGTGCCAGCAGTCTCAAAGGGACTAGCGGAAACACCGGGGAGCTGTTTTTT